Given below is one T cell receptor beta chain in context. Its target is not known. This specimen comes from a study of CD8+ T cells in alopecia areata. Study-level information: The authors scored treated patients' severity by affected scalp percentage. The study's findings and limits: Persistence during tofacitinib was seen for many expanded lesional clones in scalp and blood.

RNA was isolated and reverse transcribed to cDNA, the sequencing template. Clones were sequenced by immunoSEQ multiplex PCR, and TCRdb holds only the in-frame ones, with some missing. The data show over 150,000 clones, around 59% seen once. Treatment indicated: oral pan-JAK inhibitor, 5-10 mg twice daily. The study team obtained lesional scalp punch biopsies and peripheral blood from alopecia areata patients. Germline V gene data show CDR1 as ENHRY and CDR2 as SYGVKD. Losses at the gene ends were 10 bases for V and 4 bases for J; bases not matched to a gene: 9. The CDR3 has 13 amino acids. V and J are TRBV10-3 and TRBJ2-5; 7 bases fit TRBD1. The source was CD4+ T cells sorted from blood, collected at week 24, from a patient treated with tofacitinib. The receptor was derived from a human donor with alopecia areata. CDR3 loop: CATRGYKPETQYF. CDR3 sequence (DNA): TGTGCCACCAGGGGGTATAAGCCAGAGACCCAGTACTTC.